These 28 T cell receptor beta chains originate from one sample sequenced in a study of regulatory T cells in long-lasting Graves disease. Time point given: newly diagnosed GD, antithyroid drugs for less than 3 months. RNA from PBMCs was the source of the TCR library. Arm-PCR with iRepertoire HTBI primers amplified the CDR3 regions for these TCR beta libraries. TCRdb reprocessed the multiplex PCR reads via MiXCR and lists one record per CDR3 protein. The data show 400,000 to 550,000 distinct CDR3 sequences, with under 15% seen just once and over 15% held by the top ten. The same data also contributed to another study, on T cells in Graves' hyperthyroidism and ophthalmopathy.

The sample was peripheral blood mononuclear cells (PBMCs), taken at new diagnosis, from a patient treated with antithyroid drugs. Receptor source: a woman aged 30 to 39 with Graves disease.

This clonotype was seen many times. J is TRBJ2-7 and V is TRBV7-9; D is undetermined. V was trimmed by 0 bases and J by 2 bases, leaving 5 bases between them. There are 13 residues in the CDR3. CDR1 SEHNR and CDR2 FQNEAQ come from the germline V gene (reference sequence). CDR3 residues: CASSLAVAYEQYF. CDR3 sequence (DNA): TGTGCCAGCAGCTTAGCCGTAGCCTACGAGCAGTACTTC.

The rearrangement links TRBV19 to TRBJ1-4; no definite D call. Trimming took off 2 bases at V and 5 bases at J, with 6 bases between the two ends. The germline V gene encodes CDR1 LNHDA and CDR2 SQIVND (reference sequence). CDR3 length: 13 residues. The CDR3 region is CASSITTNEKLFF. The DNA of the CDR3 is TGTGCCAGTAGTATAACTACCAATGAAAAACTGTTTTTT. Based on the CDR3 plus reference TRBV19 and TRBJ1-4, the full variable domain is DGGITQSPKYLFRKEGQNVTLSCEQNLNHDAMYWYRQDPGQGLRLIYYSQIVNDFQKGDIAEGYSVSREKKESFPLTVTSAQKNPTAFYLCASSITTNEKLFFGSGTQLSVL.

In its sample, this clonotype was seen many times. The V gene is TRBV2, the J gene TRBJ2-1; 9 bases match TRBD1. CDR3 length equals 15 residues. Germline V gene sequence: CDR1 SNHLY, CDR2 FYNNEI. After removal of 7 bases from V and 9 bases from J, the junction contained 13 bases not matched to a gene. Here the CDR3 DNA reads TGTGCCAGCAACAAGGGACAGGGAGTTGCGTTTGAGCAGTTCTTC. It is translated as CASNKGQGVAFEQFF.

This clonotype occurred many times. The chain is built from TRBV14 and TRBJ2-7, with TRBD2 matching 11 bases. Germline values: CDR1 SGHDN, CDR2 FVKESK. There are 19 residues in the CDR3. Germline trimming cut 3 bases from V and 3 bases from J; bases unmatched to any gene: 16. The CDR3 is CASSQRGLAAIRFHYEQYF. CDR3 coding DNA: TGTGCCAGCAGCCAGAGGGGACTAGCGGCAATTCGATTCCACTACGAGCAGTACTTC.

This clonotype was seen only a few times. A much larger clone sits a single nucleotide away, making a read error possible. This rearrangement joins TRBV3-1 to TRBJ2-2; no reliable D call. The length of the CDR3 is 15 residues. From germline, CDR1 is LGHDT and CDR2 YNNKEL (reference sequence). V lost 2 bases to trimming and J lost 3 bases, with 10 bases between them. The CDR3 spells CASSQLNTHTGELFF. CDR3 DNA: TGTGCCAGCAGCCAACTGAACACCCACACCGGGGAGCTGTTTTTT.

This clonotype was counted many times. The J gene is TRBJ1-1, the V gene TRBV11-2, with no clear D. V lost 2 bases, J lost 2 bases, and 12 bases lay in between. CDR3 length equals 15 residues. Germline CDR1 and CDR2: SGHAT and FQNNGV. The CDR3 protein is CASSLLTYGNTEAFF. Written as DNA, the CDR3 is TGTGCCAGCAGCTTATTGACCTATGGAAACACTGAAGCTTTCTTT.

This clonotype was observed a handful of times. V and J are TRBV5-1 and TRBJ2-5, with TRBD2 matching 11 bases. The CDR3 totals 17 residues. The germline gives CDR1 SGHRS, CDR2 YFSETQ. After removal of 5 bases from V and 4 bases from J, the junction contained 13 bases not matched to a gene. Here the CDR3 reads CASSPDGLAGGGETQYF. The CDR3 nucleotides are TGCGCCAGCAGTCCCGATGGTTTAGCGGGAGGGGGAGAGACCCAGTACTTC.

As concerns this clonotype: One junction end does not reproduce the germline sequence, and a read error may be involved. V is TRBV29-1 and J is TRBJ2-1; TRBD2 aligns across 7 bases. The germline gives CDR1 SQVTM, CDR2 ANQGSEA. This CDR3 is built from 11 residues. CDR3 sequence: CSVESWEGLEF. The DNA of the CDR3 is TGCAGCGTTGAATCGTGGGAGGGGCTGGAATTC.

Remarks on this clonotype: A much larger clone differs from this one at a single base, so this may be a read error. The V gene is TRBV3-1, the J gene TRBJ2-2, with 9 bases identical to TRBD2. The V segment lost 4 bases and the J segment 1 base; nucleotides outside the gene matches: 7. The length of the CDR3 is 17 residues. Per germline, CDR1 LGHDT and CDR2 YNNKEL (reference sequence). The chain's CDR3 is CASSRRASGKNTGELFF. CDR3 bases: TGTGCCAGCAGCCGGCGGGCTAGCGGGAAGAACACCGGGGAGCTGTTTTTT.

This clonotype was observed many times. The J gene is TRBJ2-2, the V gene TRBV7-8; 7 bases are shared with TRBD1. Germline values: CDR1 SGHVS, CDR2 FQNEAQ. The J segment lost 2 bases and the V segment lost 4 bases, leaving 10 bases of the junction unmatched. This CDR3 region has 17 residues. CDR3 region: CASSSSGGTGNTGELFF. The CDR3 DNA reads TGTGCCAGCAGCTCCTCAGGGGGTACGGGAAACACCGGGGAGCTGTTTTTT.

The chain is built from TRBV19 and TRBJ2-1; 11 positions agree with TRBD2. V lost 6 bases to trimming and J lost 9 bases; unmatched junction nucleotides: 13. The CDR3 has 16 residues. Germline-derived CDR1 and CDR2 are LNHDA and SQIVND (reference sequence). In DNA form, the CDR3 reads TGTGCCAGTAGGCTCGTGTCTAGCGGGAGGAAGGGTGAGCAGTTCTTC. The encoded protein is CASRLVSSGRKGEQFF.

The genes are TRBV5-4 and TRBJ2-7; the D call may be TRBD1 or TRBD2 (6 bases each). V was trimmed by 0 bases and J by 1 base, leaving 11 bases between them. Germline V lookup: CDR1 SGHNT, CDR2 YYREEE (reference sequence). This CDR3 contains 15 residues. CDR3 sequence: CASSLAGAISYEQYF. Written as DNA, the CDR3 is TGTGCCAGCAGCTTGGCGGGGGCTATATCCTACGAGCAGTACTTC.

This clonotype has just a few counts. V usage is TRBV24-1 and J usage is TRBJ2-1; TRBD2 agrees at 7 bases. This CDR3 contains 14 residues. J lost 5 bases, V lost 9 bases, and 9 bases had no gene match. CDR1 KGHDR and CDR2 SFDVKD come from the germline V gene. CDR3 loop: CATSPTGGDNEQFF. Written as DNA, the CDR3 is TGTGCCACCTCACCGACGGGGGGAGACAATGAGCAGTTCTTC.

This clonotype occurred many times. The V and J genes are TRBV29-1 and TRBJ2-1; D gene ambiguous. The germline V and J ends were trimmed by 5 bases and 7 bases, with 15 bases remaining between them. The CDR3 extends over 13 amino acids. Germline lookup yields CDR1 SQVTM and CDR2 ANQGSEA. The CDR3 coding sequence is TGCAGCGTTCGTGGGTCTCGTAGGAATGAGCAGTTCTTC. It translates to CSVRGSRRNEQFF.

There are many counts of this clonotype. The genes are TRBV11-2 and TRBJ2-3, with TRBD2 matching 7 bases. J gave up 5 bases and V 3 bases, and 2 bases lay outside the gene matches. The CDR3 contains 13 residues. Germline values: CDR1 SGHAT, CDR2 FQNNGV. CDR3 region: CASSLVAGDTQYF. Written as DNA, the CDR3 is TGTGCCAGCAGCTTGGTAGCGGGAGATACGCAGTATTTT.

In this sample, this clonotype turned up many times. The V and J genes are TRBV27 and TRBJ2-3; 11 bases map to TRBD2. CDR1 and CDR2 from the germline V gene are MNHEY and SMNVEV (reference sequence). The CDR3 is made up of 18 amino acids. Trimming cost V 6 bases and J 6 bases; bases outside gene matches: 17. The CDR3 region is CASSDLAGGLGGADTQYF. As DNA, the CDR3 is TGTGCCAGCAGCGATCTAGCGGGAGGACTCGGAGGGGCGGATACGCAGTATTTT.

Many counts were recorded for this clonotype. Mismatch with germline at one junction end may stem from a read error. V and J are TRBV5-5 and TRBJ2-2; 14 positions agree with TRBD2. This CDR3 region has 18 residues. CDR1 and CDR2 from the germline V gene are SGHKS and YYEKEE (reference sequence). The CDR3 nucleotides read TGCGCCAGCAGCTTGGAAGGGACTAGCGGGAGGAACACCGGGGAGCTGTTTTTT. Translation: CASSLEGTSGRNTGELFF.

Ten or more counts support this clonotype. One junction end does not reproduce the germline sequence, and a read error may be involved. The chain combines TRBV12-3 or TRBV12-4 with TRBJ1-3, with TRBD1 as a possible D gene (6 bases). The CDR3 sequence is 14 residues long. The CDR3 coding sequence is TGTGCCAGCAGCTTAGGGGGGCCTGGAAACACCATATATTTT. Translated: CASSLGGPGNTIYF.

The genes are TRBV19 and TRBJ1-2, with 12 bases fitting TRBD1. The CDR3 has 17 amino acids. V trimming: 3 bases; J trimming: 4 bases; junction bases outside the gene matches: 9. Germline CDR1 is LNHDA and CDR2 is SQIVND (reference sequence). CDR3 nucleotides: TGTGCCAGTAGTATCGGGACAGGGGGCGCGTTCCTCTATGGCTACACCTTC. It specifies CASSIGTGGAFLYGYTF.

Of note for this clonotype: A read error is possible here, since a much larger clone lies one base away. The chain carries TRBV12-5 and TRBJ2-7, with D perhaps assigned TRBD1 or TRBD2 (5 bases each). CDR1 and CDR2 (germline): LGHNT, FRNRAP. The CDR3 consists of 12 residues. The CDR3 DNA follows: TGTGCTAGTATGTCCGGGACCTACGAGCAGAACTTC. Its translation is CASMSGTYEQNF.

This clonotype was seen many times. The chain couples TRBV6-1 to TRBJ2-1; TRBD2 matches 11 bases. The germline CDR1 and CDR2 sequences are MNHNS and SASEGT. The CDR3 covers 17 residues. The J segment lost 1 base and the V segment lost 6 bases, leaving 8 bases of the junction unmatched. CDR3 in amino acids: CASRTLAGVPSYNEQFF. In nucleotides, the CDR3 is TGTGCCAGCAGAACACTAGCGGGAGTTCCGTCCTACAATGAGCAGTTCTTC.

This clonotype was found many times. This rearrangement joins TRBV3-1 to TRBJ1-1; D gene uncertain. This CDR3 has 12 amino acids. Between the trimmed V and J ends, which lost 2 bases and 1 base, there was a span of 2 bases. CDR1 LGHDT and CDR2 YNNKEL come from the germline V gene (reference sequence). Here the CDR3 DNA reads TGTGCCAGCAGCCAAACGAACACTGAAGCTTTCTTT. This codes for CASSQTNTEAFF.

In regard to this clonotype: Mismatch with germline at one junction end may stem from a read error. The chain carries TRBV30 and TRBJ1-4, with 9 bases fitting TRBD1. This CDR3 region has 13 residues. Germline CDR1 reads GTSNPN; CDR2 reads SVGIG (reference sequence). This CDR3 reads CARSGQGIEKLFF. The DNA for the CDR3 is TGTGCCCGGAGTGGACAGGGGATTGAAAAACTGTTTTTT.

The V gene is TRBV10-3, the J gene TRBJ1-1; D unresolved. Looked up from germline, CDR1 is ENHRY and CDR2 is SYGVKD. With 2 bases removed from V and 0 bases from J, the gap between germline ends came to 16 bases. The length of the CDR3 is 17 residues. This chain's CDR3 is CAISEVRPERMNTEAFF. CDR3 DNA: TGTGCCATCAGTGAGGTGAGGCCCGAGCGGATGAACACTGAAGCTTTCTTT.

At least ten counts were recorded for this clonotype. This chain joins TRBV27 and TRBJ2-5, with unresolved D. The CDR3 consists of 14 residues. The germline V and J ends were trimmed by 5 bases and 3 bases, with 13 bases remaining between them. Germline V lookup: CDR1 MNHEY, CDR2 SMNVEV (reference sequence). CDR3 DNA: TGTGCCAGCAGTCCCAATTGGCTAAAAGAGACCCAGTACTTC. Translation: CASSPNWLKETQYF.

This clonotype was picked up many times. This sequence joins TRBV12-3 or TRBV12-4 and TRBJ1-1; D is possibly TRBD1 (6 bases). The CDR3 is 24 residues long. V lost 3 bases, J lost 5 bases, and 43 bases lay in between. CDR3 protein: CASSFRPLIGIQGGRGGIGTEAFF. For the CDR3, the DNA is TGTGCCAGCAGTTTTCGCCCCCTTATTGGAATCCAAGGGGGGAGGGGTGGGATTGGGACTGAAGCTTTCTTT.

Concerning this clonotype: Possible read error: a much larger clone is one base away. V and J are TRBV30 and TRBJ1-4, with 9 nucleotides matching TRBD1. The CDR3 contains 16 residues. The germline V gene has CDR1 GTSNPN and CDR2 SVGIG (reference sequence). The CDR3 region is CARSVHPGQGNEKLFF. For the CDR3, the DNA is TGTGCCCGGAGTGTACATCCGGGACAGGGTAATGAAAAACTGTTTTTT. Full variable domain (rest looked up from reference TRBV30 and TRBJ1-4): SQTIHQWPATLVQPVGSPLSLECTVEGTSNPNLYWYRQAAGRGLQLLFYSVGIGQISSEVPQNLSASRPQDRQFILSSKKLLLSDSGFYLCARSVHPGQGNEKLFFGSGTQLSVL.

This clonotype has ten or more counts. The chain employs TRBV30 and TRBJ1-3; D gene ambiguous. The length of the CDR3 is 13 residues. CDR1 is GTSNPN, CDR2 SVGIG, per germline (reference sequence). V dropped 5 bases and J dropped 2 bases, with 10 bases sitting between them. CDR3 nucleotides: TGTGCCTGGGGGTACGGTGCTGGAAACACCATATATTTT. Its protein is CAWGYGAGNTIYF. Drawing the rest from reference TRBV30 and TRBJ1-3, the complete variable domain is SQTIHQWPATLVQPVGSPLSLECTVEGTSNPNLYWYRQAAGRGLQLLFYSVGIGQISSEVPQNLSASRPQDRQFILSSKKLLLSDSGFYLCAWGYGAGNTIYFGEGSWLTVV.